One T cell receptor (beta chain) is described in this entry. Repertoires were generated with immunoSEQ multiplex PCR, while TCRdb's copy carries only in-frame clones and drops some. This table has 350,000 to 450,000 clones, 80% to 90% appearing once. This entry is derived from a study of blood T cell repertoires in COVID-19. Study-level background: From the United States, Italy and Spain came samples of acute and convalescent COVID-19.

Germline V lookup: CDR1 SGHKS, CDR2 YYEKEE (reference sequence). The V and J ends lost 6 bases and 6 bases, in that order; junction bases with no gene match: 11. This CDR3 is 15 amino acids long. V and J are TRBV5-5 and TRBJ2-3; 9 nucleotides agree with TRBD1. Sequencing was performed on PBMCs or T cells enriched from blood (not recorded which). The TCR comes from a man aged 40-49 years in a cohort exposed to, infected with or recovered from COVID-19 (not recorded which). DNA of the CDR3: TGTGCCAGCACCACAGGGAGGACAGGGGTTGATACGCAGTATTTT. Protein: CASTTGRTGVDTQYF.